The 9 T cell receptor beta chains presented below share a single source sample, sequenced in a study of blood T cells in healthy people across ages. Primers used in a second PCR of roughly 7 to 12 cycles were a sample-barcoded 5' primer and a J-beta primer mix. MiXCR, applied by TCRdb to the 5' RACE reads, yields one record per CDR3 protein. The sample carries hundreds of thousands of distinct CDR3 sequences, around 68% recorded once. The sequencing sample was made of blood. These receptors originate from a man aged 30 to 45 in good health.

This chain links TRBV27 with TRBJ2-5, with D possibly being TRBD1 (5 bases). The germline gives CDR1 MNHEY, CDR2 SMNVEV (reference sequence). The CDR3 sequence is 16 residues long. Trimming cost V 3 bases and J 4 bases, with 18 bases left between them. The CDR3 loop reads CASSLGQGQGGETQYF. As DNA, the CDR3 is TGTGCCAGCAGTTTGGGGCAAGGTCAGGGTGGAGAGACCCAGTACTTC.

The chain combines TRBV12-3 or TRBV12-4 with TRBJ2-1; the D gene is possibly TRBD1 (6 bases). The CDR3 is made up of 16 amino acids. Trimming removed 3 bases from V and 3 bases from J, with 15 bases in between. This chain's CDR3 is CASSFVRGRVYNEQFF. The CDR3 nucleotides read TGTGCCAGCAGTTTTGTAAGGGGGAGAGTCTACAATGAGCAGTTCTTC.

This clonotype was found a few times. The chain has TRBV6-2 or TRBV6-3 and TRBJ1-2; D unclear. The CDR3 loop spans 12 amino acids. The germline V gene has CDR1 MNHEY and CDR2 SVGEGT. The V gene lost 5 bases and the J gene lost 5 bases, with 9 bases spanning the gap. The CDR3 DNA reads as TGTGCCAGCAGTGATAGAGCTTATGGCTACACCTTC. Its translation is CASSDRAYGYTF.

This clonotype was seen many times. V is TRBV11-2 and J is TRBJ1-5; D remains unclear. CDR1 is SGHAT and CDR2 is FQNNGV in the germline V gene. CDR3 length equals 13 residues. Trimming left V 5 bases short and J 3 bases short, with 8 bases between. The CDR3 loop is CASSVTPNQPQHF. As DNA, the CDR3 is TGTGCCAGCAGCGTGACTCCCAATCAGCCCCAGCATTTT.

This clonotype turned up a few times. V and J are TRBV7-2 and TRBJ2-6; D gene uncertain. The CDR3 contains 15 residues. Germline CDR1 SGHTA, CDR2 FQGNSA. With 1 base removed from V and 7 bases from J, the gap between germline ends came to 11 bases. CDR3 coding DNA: TGTGCCAGCAGCTTAGACCGACCTCTAGCCAACGTCCTGACTTTC. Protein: CASSLDRPLANVLTF. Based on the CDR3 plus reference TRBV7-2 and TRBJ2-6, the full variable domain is GAGVSQSPSNKVTEKGKDVELRCDPISGHTALYWYRQSLGQGLEFLIYFQGNSAPDKSGLPSDRFSAERTGGSVSTLTIQRTQQEDSAVYLCASSLDRPLANVLTFGAGSRLTVL.

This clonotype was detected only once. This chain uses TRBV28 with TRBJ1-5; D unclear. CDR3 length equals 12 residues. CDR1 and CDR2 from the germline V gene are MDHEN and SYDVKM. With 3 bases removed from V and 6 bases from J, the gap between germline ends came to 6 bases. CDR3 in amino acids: CASSFGVQPQHF. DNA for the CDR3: TGTGCCAGCAGTTTTGGCGTTCAGCCCCAGCATTTT.

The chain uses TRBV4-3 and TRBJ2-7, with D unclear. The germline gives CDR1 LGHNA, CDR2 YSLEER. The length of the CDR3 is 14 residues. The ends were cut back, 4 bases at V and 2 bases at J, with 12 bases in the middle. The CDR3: CASSLSELTYEQYF. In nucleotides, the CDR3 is TGCGCCAGCAGCCTTTCTGAGTTAACCTACGAGCAGTACTTC.

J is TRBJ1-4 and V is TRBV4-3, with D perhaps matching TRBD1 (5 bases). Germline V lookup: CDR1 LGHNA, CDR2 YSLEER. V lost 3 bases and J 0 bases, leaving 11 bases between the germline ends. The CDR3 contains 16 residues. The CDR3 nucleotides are TGCGCCAGCAGCCAGCTACGAGGGGCAACTAATGAAAAACTGTTTTTT. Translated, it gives CASSQLRGATNEKLFF.

The CDR3 reads CASSIALRETLRSSYEQYF. CDR3 DNA sequence: TGTGCCAGCAGTATAGCCTTAAGAGAGACCCTAAGGAGCTCCTACGAGCAGTACTTC. The chain joins TRBV2 to TRBJ2-7; D not certain. Trimming pared 5 bases from V and 0 bases from J, leaving 26 bases between. The germline V gene encodes CDR1 SNHLY and CDR2 FYNNEI. The CDR3 length is 19 residues.